The 19 T cell receptor beta chains reported below all come from one sample, sequenced in a study of blood T cell repertoires in COVID-19. The method was immunoSEQ multiplex PCR; TCRdb's version includes in-frame clones alone and lacks a portion of them. Of around 200,000 clones in the sample, around 90% were seen once. The specimen was peripheral blood. These receptors were taken from a man in his forties or fifties with active or convalescent COVID-19.

The V and J genes are TRBV5-4 and TRBJ2-5, with D possibly matching TRBD2 (7 bases). V was trimmed by 0 bases and J by 5 bases, leaving 14 bases between them. Germline CDR1 and CDR2: SGHNT and YYREEE (reference sequence). This CDR3 comprises 15 residues. For the CDR3, the DNA is TGTGCCAGCAGCTTGGTGGGGGGGGGCGCCGAGACCCAGTACTTC. It encodes CASSLVGGGAETQYF.

The chain uses TRBV15 and TRBJ1-1; D is unclear. Germline loops: CDR1 LNHNV, CDR2 YYDKDF (reference sequence). Between the trimmed V and J ends, which lost 9 bases and 4 bases, there was a span of 15 bases. The CDR3 length is 13 residues. The CDR3 DNA follows: TGTGCCACTGCTTTCGGGGTGGGCACTGAAGCTTTCTTT. The encoded protein is CATAFGVGTEAFF.

This rearrangement joins TRBV5-5 to TRBJ1-1; D gene unclear. The CDR3 sequence is 13 residues long. In germline, CDR1 is SGHKS, CDR2 YYEKEE (reference sequence). Trimming took off 2 bases at V and 0 bases at J, with 5 bases between the two ends. DNA for the CDR3: TGTGCCAGCAGCTTTACTCTGAACACTGAAGCTTTCTTT. This gives the protein CASSFTLNTEAFF.

V gene TRBV19 combines with J gene TRBJ2-1; D is perhaps TRBD2 (7 bases). The CDR3 consists of 15 residues. The V gene's germline CDR1 is LNHDA and CDR2 SQIVND (reference sequence). The V end was cut by 1 base, the J end by 5 bases, with 12 bases between. The CDR3 protein is CASSIGGGLNNEQFF. The CDR3 bases are TGTGCCAGTAGTATAGGGGGGGGGCTGAACAATGAGCAGTTCTTC. Together with reference TRBV19 and TRBJ2-1, the CDR3 gives the full variable domain: DGGITQSPKYLFRKEGQNVTLSCEQNLNHDAMYWYRQDPGQGLRLIYYSQIVNDFQKGDIAEGYSVSREKKESFPLTVTSAQKNPTAFYLCASSIGGGLNNEQFFGPGTRLTVL.

This chain uses TRBV7-3 with TRBJ1-1; D perhaps matches TRBD1 (6 bases). There are 14 residues in the CDR3. V was pared by 1 base and J by 5 bases, with 11 bases between. Germline-derived CDR1 and CDR2 are SGHTA and FQGTGA. The CDR3 bases are TGTGCCAGCAGCTTAAATGCAGGGGCGACTGAAGCTTTCTTT. Encoded protein: CASSLNAGATEAFF.

The chain is built from TRBV28 and TRBJ2-3; 7 bases are a match to TRBD2. V lost 10 bases, J lost 5 bases, and 12 bases stayed unmatched. The CDR3 is 14 amino acids. Germline V gene lookup returns CDR1 MDHEN and CDR2 SYDVKM. Here the CDR3 DNA reads TGTGCCAACAGCGGGGTGGGGAATGAAGATACGCAGTATTTT. Amino acid sequence: CANSGVGNEDTQYF.

The V call is TRBV12-3 or TRBV12-4, the J call TRBJ1-1, with D uncertain. The CDR3 runs to 13 residues. V was shortened by 3 bases and J by 4 bases, with 9 bases between the two germline ends. CDR3 region: CASSLRVITEAFF. The CDR3 DNA sequence: TGTGCCAGCAGTTTGCGGGTTATCACTGAAGCTTTCTTT.

The V and J genes are TRBV6-6 and TRBJ2-7, with D perhaps TRBD1 (6 bases). V lost 5 bases to trimming and J lost 2 bases, with 10 bases between them. The germline V gene has CDR1 MNHNY and CDR2 SVGAGI (reference sequence). The CDR3 loop spans 13 amino acids. For the CDR3, the DNA is TGTGCCAGCAGTGAGGGACATCCCTACGAGCAGTACTTC. Its protein is CASSEGHPYEQYF.

The rearrangement joins TRBV5-5 to TRBJ2-1; 10 positions match TRBD2. The CDR3 length is 15 residues. CDR1 and CDR2 (germline): SGHKS, YYEKEE (reference sequence). After removal of 4 bases from V and 7 bases from J, the junction contained 8 bases not matched to a gene. The CDR3 spells CASSPERGGSNEQFF. In DNA form, the CDR3 reads TGTGCCAGCAGCCCCGAGCGGGGGGGGTCAAATGAGCAGTTCTTC.

This clone came up once. This chain uses TRBV3-1 (or the pseudogene TRBV3-2) with TRBJ2-2; possible D gene TRBD2, 7 bases. Trimming left V 4 bases short and J 7 bases short, with 19 bases between. Looked up from germline, CDR1 is LGHDT and CDR2 is YNNKEL (reference sequence). CDR3 size: 16 residues. DNA for the CDR3: TGTGCCAGCAGCCCCCCCCTGGGGGGGCGGATCGGGGAGCTGTTTTTT. Translating it yields CASSPPLGGRIGELFF.

The chain couples TRBV28 to TRBJ1-2; 7 nucleotides agree with TRBD1. There are 14 residues in the CDR3. V shed 6 bases, J shed 7 bases, and the junction held 11 bases outside the gene matches. In germline, CDR1 is MDHEN, CDR2 SYDVKM. This CDR3 is CASRQYRGLRGYTF. CDR3 DNA: TGTGCCAGCAGGCAATACAGGGGTCTTCGTGGCTACACCTTC.

V and J are TRBV10-2 and TRBJ1-5, with TRBD1 matching 8 bases. Germline V gene sequence: CDR1 WSHSY, CDR2 SAAADI. CDR3 length: 15 amino acids. V shed 5 bases, J shed 1 base, and the junction held 4 bases outside the gene matches. CDR3 in amino acids: CASSLRQGSNQPQHF. The CDR3 nucleotides read TGCGCCAGCAGTCTTAGACAGGGGAGCAATCAGCCCCAGCATTTT.

The rearrangement uses TRBV7-2 and TRBJ1-2; D unclear. CDR1 SGHTA and CDR2 FQGNSA come from the germline V gene. The CDR3 has 12 amino acids. Trimming stripped 6 bases from V and 1 base from J, with 6 bases between. The CDR3 region is CASSSNNYGYTF. Written as DNA, the CDR3 is TGTGCCAGCAGTAGCAATAACTATGGCTACACCTTC.

The genes are TRBV10-2 and TRBJ1-5; D is uncertain. Per the germline V gene, CDR1 is WSHSY and CDR2 is SAAADI. The CDR3 is 12 residues long. The germline V and J ends were trimmed by 5 bases and 7 bases, with 9 bases remaining between them. CDR3 nucleotide sequence: TGCGCCAGCAGTCCAGGAAACCAGCCCCAGCATTTT. It is translated as CASSPGNQPQHF.

This clone was seen a few times. The V and J genes are TRBV30 and TRBJ1-4; TRBD1 aligns across 10 bases. V trimming: 4 bases; J trimming: 0 bases; junction bases outside the gene matches: 5. CDR3 size: 16 residues. Germline V gene data show CDR1 as GTSNPN and CDR2 as SVGIG (reference sequence). The CDR3 region has the DNA TGTGCCTGGAAAGGTGGACAGGGGGCAACTAATGAAAAACTGTTTTTT. Amino acid sequence: CAWKGGQGATNEKLFF.

This clone has a single count. This chain connects TRBV28 to TRBJ2-7; 8 bases fit TRBD2. CDR1 is MDHEN and CDR2 is SYDVKM in the germline V gene. The CDR3 loop spans 16 amino acids. The V segment lost 5 bases and the J segment 2 bases; nucleotides outside the gene matches: 11. The chain's CDR3 is CASSRGMGSGAYEQYF. The CDR3 nucleotides read TGTGCCAGCAGTCGGGGGATGGGTAGCGGGGCCTACGAGCAGTACTTC.

The chain uses TRBV11-3 and TRBJ1-1, with 7 bases aligning to TRBD1. The germline gives CDR1 SGHNT, CDR2 YENEEA. V gave up 5 bases and J gave up 4 bases; unmatched junction bases: 7. The length of the CDR3 is 14 residues. This CDR3 is CASSRKGGGTEAFF. The CDR3 DNA sequence: TGTGCCAGCAGCCGAAAAGGGGGCGGCACTGAAGCTTTCTTT. Based on the CDR3 plus reference TRBV11-3 and TRBJ1-1, the full variable domain is EAGVVQSPRYKIIEKKQPVAFWCNPISGHNTLYWYLQNLGQGPELLIRYENEEAVDDSQLPKDRFSAERLKGVDSTLKIQPAELGDSAVYLCASSRKGGGTEAFFGQGTRLTVV.

This chain links TRBV7-2 with TRBJ2-7; 7 bases line up with TRBD2. This CDR3 comprises 14 residues. The germline V gene has CDR1 SGHTA and CDR2 FQGNSA. V lost 5 bases to trimming and J lost 0 bases; unmatched junction nucleotides: 4. The CDR3 is CASSAGTNSYEQYF. CDR3 nucleotide sequence: TGTGCCAGCAGCGCCGGGACTAACTCCTACGAGCAGTACTTC.

The sample holds one count of this clone. The rearrangement links TRBV4-1 to TRBJ2-4; possibly TRBD2 for D (5 bases). Germline CDR1 is MGHRA and CDR2 is YSYEKL. V lost 0 bases to trimming and J lost 8 bases, with 8 bases between them. The CDR3 consists of 13 residues. This CDR3 reads CASSQEPRDIQYF. CDR3 coding DNA: TGCGCCAGCAGCCAAGAACCGAGGGACATTCAGTACTTC.